This TCR beta chain was recovered during a study of OX40 agonist ivuxolimab in advanced cancers. Trimming removed 3 bases at V and 2 bases at J, with 7 bases between. The CDR3 runs to 12 residues. Germline V CDR1 and CDR2: GTSNPN, SVGIG (reference sequence). Here immunoSEQ multiplex PCR was the method, and the copy in TCRdb shows in-frame clones only, minus some. The table shows tens of thousands of clones, with more than 75% occurring only once. The gene calls are TRBV30 and TRBJ1-2; possible D gene TRBD1, 5 bases. The sample here was CD4+ or CD8+ T cells sorted from blood, taken in a trial of the OX40 agonist ivuxolimab. The origin of this receptor is an adult with an advanced solid tumor such as melanoma, head and neck, liver or kidney cancer. The CDR3: CAWSPGNYGYTF. The CDR3 DNA reads as TGTGCCTGGAGCCCAGGGAACTATGGCTACACCTTC.